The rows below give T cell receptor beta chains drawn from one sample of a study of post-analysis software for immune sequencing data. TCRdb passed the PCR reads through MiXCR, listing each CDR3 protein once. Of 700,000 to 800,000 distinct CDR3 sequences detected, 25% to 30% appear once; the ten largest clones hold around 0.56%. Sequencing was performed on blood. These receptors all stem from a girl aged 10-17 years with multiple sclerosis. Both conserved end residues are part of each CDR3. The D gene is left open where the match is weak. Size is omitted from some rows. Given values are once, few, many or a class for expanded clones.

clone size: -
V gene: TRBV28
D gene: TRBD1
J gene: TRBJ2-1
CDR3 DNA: TGTGCCAGCAGTACCCGGACAGGGGGTCTTGGGGACAATGAGCAGTTCTTC
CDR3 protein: CASSTRTGGLGDNEQFF

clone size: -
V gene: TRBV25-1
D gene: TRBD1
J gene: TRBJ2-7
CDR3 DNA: TGTGCCAGCAGTGAATCCAGGGGGATGTACGAGCAGTACTTC
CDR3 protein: CASSESRGMYEQYF

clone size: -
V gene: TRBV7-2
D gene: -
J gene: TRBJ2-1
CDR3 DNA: TGTGCCGGCAGCTTAGGATGGCGCTCCTACAATGAGCAGTTCTTC
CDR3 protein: CAGSLGWRSYNEQFF

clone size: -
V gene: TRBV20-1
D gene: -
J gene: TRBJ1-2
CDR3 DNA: TGCAGTCCGCGGGGAGGGATTGACTATGGCTACACCTTC
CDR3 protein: CSPRGGIDYGYTF

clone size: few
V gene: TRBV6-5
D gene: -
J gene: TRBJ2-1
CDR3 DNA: TGTGCCAGCAGTTATTATAGGCGGTTCTACAATGAGCAGTTCTTC
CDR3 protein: CASSYYRRFYNEQFF

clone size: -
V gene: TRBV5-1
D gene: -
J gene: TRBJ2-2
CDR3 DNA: TGCGCCAGCAGCCCCTTAGCGGAAAACACCGGGGAGCTGTTTTTT
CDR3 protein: CASSPLAENTGELFF

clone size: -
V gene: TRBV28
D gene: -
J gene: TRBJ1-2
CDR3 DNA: TGTGCCTGCAGTCCCTACTCAGGGGGCTACACCTTC
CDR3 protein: CACSPYSGGYTF

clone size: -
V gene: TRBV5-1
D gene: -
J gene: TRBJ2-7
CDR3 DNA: TGCGCCAGCAGCAGCGACACCCATCTTTACGAGCAGTACTTC
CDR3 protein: CASSSDTHLYEQYF

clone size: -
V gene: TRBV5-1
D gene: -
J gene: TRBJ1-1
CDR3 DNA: TGCGCCAGCAGCTTGGGGTTAAACAGGAACACTGAAGCTTTCTTT
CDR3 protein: CASSLGLNRNTEAFF

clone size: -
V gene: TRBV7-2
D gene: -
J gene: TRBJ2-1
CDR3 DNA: TGTGCCAGCAGCTTAGGGCGGGTTCCCTACAATGAGCAGTTCTTC
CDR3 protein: CASSLGRVPYNEQFF

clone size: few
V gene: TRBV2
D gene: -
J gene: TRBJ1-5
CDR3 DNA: TGTGCCAGCAGTGTCCGGGCCCTCAATCAGCCCCAGCATTTT
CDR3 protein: CASSVRALNQPQHF

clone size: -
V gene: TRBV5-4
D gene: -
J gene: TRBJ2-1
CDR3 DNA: TGTGCCATCACAGCCCCCTACAATGAGCAGTTCTTC
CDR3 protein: CAITAPYNEQFF

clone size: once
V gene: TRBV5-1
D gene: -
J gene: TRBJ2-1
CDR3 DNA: TGCGCCAGCAGCTTGGATGGGAGTAGGACGACCAACAATGAGCAGTTCTTC
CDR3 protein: CASSLDGSRTTNNEQFF

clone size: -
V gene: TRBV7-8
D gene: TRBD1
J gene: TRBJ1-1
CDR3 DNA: TGTGCCAGCAGCTCCCCGACAGGGCTAGGGGACACTGAAGCTTTCTTT
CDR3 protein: CASSSPTGLGDTEAFF

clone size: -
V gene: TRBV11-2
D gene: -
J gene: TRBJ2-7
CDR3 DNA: TGTGCCAGCAGCTTAAGATTCCCGCTAGGGTCGGAGTCCTACAATGAGCAGTACTTC
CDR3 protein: CASSLRFPLGSESYNEQYF

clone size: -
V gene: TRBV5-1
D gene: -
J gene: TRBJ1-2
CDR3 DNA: TGCGCCAGCAGCTTGGCCGGCAGGGCGGCGGGTGGCTACACCTTC
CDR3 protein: CASSLAGRAAGGYTF

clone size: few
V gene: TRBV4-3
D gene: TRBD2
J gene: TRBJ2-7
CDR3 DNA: TGCGCCAGCAGCCAACACTCAGGACTAGCGGGAGGGGTGCCCTCCGAGCAGTACTTC
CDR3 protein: CASSQHSGLAGGVPSEQYF

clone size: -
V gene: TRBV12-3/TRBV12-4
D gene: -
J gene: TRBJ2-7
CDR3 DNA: TGTGCCAGCAGTCCCCGCCCGACAGGTGCGTACGAGCAGTACTTC
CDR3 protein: CASSPRPTGAYEQYF

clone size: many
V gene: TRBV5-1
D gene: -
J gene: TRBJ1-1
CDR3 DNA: TGCGCCAGCAGCTCCCGGGGACGGACGAACACTGAAGCTTTCTTT
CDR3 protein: CASSSRGRTNTEAFF

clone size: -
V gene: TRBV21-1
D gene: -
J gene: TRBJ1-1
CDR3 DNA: TGTGCCAGCAGCAAAGCGGCCAGGGACGTGAACACTGAAGCTTTCTTT
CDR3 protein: CASSKAARDVNTEAFF

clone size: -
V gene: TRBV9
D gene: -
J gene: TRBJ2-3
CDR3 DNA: TGTGCCAGCAGCGTAGCTACCAGCACAGATACGCAGTATTTT
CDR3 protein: CASSVATSTDTQYF

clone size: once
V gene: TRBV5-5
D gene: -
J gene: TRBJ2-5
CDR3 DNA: TGTGCCAGCAGCTTAGGTGGGTTGAAGCTGTACCAAGAGACCCAGTACTTC
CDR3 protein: CASSLGGLKLYQETQYF

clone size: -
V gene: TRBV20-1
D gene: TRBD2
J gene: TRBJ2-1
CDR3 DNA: TGCAGCAAGGCGGGGACTAGCGGGGGAACGCCCTACAATGAGCAGTTCTTC
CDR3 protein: CSKAGTSGGTPYNEQFF

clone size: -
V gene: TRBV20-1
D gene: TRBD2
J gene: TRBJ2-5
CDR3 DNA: TGCAGTGCTACGGAGCGGGGAGAGACCCAGTACTTC
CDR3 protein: CSATERGETQYF

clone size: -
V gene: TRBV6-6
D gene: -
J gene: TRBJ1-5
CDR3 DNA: TGTGCCAGCAGTTGCTTGAGGCCAGGGGTCAATCAGCCCCAGCATTTT
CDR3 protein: CASSCLRPGVNQPQHF

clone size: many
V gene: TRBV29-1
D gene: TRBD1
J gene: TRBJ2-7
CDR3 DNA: TGCAGCGTTGTAGGGGACAGGGGGCTGTGGGAGCAGTACTTC
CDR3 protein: CSVVGDRGLWEQYF

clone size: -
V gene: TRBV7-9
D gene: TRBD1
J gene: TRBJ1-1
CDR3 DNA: TGTGCCAGCAGAAGTCCCGGGACAGGGGCCAGGGACACTGAAGCTTTCTTT
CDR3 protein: CASRSPGTGARDTEAFF

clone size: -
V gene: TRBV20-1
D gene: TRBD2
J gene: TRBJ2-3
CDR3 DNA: TGCAGTGCTAGTTTGGCTAGCGGGGGAACCACAGATACGCAGTATTTT
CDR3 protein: CSASLASGGTTDTQYF

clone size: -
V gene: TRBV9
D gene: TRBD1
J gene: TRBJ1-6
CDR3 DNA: TGTGCCAGCAGCCAGGGGGGAACGAATTCACCCCTCCACTTT
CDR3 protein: CASSQGGTNSPLHF

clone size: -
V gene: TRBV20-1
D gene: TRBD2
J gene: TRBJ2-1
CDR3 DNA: TGCAGTGCTAGAGCGGGTAGCGGGAGCTGCAATGAGCAGTTCTTC
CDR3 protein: CSARAGSGSCNEQFF

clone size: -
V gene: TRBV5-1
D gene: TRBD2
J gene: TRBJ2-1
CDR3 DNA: TGCGCCAGCAGCGGACCGACTAGCGGGGGTCTATCGAGAGAGCAGTTCTTC
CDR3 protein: CASSGPTSGGLSREQFF

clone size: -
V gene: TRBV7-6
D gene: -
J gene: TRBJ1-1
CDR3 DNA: TGTGCCAGCAGCTTAAAGCCGGGAATGAACACTGAAGCTTTCTTT
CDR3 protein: CASSLKPGMNTEAFF

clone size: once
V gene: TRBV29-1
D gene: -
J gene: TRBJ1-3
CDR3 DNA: TGCAGCGTTGATAGGGGGATCGGTGGAAACACCATATATTTT
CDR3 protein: CSVDRGIGGNTIYF

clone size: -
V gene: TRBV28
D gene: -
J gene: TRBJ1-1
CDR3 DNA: TGTGCCAGCAGTTTATTGCATGGGGGAATTCTCACTGAAGCTTTCTTT
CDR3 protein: CASSLLHGGILTEAFF

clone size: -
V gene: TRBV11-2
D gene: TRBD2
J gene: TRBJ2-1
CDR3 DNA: TGTGCCAGCAGCCTCGGAGCGGGAGGGGAGTACAATGAGCAGTTCTTC
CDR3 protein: CASSLGAGGEYNEQFF

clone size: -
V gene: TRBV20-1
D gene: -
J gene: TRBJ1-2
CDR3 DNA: TGCAGTGCCCCCCAAGTCGGGGGCTATGGCTACACCTTC
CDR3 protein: CSAPQVGGYGYTF

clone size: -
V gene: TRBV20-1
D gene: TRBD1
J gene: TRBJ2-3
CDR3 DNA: TGCAGTGCTACCACGGGACAGGGCCTTCGAGATACGCAGTATTTT
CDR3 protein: CSATTGQGLRDTQYF

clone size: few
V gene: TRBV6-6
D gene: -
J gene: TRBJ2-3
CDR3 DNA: TGTGCCAGCATGGTCCTAGAGGACAGCAACACAGATACGCAGTATTTT
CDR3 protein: CASMVLEDSNTDTQYF

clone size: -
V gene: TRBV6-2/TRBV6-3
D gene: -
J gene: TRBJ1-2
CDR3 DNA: TGTGCCAGCAGACCCGGGGAAGGAGGCTACACCTTC
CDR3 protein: CASRPGEGGYTF

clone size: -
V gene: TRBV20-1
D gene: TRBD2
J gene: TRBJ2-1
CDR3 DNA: TGCAGTGCTAGAGTAGCGGGGGACTACAATGAGCAGTTCTTC
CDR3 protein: CSARVAGDYNEQFF

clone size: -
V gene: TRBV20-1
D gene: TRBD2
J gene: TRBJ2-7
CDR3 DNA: TGCAGTGCTATGACTAGCGGGAGCCCCTACGAGCAGTACTTC
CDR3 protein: CSAMTSGSPYEQYF

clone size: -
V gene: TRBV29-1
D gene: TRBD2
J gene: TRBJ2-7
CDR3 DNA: TGCAGCGTTGGTGGGACTAGCGGCTACGAGCAGTACTTC
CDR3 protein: CSVGGTSGYEQYF

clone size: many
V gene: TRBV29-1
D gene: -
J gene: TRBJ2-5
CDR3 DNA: TGCAGCGTCGGGGACGGCGTCCTTCCCCCCCCCGAAGACCAAGAGACCCAGTACTTC
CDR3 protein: CSVGDGVLPPPEDQETQYF

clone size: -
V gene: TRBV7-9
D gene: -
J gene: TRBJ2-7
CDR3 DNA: TGTGCCAGCAGCTCCACCGGGACAAGAAGTTACGAGCAGTACTTC
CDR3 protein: CASSSTGTRSYEQYF